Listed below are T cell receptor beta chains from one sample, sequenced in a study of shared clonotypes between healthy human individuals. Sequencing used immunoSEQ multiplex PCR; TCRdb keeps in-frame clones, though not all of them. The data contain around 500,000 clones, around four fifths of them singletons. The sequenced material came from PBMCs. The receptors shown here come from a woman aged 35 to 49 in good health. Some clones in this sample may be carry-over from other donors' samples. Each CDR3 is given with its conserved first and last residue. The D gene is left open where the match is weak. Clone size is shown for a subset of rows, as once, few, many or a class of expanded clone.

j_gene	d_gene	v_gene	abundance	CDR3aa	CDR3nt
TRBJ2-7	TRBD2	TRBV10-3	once	CAIRDGTGGGEQYF	TGTGCCATCCGGGATGGGACGGGAGGAGGAGAGCAGTACTTC
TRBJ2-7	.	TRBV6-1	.	CASSEGYVYEQYF	TGTGCCAGCAGTGAAGGGTATGTCTACGAGCAGTACTTC
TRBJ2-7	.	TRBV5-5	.	CASSLVVDRQGSYEQYF	TGTGCCAGCAGCTTGGTCGTTGATCGGCAGGGGTCTTACGAGCAGTACTTC
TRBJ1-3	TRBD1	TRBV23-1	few	CASSLGAKGAWGNTIYF	TGCGCCAGCAGTCTAGGGGCTAAGGGGGCATGGGGAAACACCATATATTTT
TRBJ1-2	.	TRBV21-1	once	CASSDRDVYGYTF	TGTGCCAGCAGCGACCGGGACGTCTATGGCTACACCTTC
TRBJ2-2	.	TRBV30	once	CAWSPGLYKWELFF	TGTGCCTGGAGTCCAGGACTCTACAAGTGGGAGCTGTTTTTT
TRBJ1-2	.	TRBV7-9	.	CASSSNDKDSYGYTF	TGTGCCAGCAGCTCAAACGATAAGGACAGCTATGGCTACACCTTC
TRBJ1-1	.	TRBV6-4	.	CASSATTGEAFF	TGTGCCAGCAGTGCCACAACGGGTGAAGCTTTCTTT
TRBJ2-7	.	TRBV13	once	CASSLHGVYEQYF	TGTGCCAGCAGCTTACACGGGGTATACGAGCAGTACTTC
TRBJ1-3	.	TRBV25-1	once	CASEVSGAGNTIYF	TGTGCCAGCGAGGTGTCGGGGGCAGGAAACACCATATATTTT
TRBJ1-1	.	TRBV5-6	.	CASSLQGMNTEAFF	TGTGCCAGCAGCCTACAGGGCATGAACACTGAAGCTTTCTTT
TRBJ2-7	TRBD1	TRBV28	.	CASSLSPRTGEYEQYF	TGTGCCAGCAGTTTATCGCCCAGGACAGGGGAGTACGAGCAGTACTTC
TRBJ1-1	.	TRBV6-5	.	CASSYDAHLNTEAFF	TGTGCCAGCAGTTACGATGCACACTTAAACACTGAAGCTTTCTTT